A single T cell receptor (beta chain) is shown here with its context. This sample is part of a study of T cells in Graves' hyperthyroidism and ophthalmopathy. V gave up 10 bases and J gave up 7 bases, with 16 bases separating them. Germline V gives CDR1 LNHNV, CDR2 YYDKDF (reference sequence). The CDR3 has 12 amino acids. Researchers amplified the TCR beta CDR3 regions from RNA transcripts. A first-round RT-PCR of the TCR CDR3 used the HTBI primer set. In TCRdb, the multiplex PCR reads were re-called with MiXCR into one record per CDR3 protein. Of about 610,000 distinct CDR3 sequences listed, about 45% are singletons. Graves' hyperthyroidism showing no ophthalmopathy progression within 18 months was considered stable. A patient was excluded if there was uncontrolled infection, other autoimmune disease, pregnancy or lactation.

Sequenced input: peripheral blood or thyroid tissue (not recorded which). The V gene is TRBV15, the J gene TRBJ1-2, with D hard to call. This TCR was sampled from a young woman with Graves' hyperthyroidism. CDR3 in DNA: TGTGCCAGCATCGAATGGGCTTTTGGCTACACCTTC. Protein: CASIEWAFGYTF.